This T cell receptor (beta chain) was identified in a study of blood T cell repertoires in COVID-19. Across the whole study: Nucleic acid was either cDNA or gDNA, and it came from T cells, B-cell-depleted T cells, or PBMCs.

Profiled with immunoSEQ multiplex PCR; TCRdb holds only in-frame clones, not every one. The sample contains about 150,000 clones, just under 85% of which appear only once. Trimming removed 4 bases from V and 0 bases from J; junction bases left unmatched: 7. Germline loops: CDR1 SGHTS, CDR2 YDEGEE. The CDR3 contains 17 residues. The TCR comes from a woman aged 60-75 years with acute or convalescent COVID-19. Sequencing used peripheral blood. The chain recombines TRBV5-8 with TRBJ2-6, with 7 bases that match TRBD1. The CDR3 coding sequence is TGTGCCAGCAGCCCGGGACAGATAAGCTCTGGGGCCAACGTCCTGACTTTC. It codes for CASSPGQISSGANVLTF.